This entry lists 10 T cell receptor beta chains sequenced from one sample in a study of CD8+ T cells in alopecia areata (dated by TCRdb to 2016 to 2019). In the paper's terms, the time point label means: baseline before oral tofacitinib. The method was the immunoSEQ multiplex PCR assay. RNA was extracted from all samples and reverse transcribed into cDNA as template for TCR sequencing. TCRdb holds this immuneACCESS table with in-frame rearrangements only. Some clones are missing; in checked studies, unresolved V genes explain under half, and the rest has no known cause. The sample table records 180,000 or so clones; less than 75% of these occur just once. The ten largest account for 9.5% to 12% of the sample. Sample: CD8+ T cells sorted from blood, taken at week 0. These receptor sequences come from a human donor with alopecia areata.

The rearrangement joins TRBV10-3 to TRBJ1-5, with no clear D. The CDR3 length is 15 residues. With 2 bases removed from V and 6 bases from J, the gap between germline ends came to 14 bases. Germline lookup yields CDR1 ENHRY and CDR2 SYGVKD. CDR3 sequence reads: CAISEEDRGSQPQHF. CDR3 in DNA: TGTGCCATCAGTGAGGAAGATCGAGGGAGTCAGCCCCAGCATTTT.

The V and J genes are TRBV9 and TRBJ2-3; D is undetermined. V was cut by 7 bases and J by 6 bases, with 15 bases left in between. From germline, CDR1 is SGDLS and CDR2 YYNGEE. The CDR3 covers 13 residues. The chain's CDR3 is CASQHGSGDTQYF. The DNA for the CDR3 is TGTGCCAGCCAACATGGTAGTGGCGATACGCAGTATTTT.

The chain joins TRBV6-5 to TRBJ1-2; D is uncertain. Germline assignment: CDR1 MNHEY and CDR2 SVGAGI. This CDR3 comprises 13 residues. Trimming cost V 6 bases and J 4 bases, with 12 bases left between them. CDR3 nucleotides: TGTGCCAGCAGCTCCCAAGGGTCCTATGGCTACACCTTC. Translated, it gives CASSSQGSYGYTF.

V is TRBV30 and J is TRBJ2-3, with a tentative D call TRBD1 (7 bases). V gave up 7 bases and J gave up 0 bases, with 17 bases separating them. From germline, CDR1 is GTSNPN and CDR2 SVGIG (reference sequence). The CDR3 is 15 amino acids. CDR3 sequence reads: CALTRAGGSTDTQYF. For the CDR3, the DNA is TGTGCCTTAACGCGGGCAGGGGGGAGCACAGATACGCAGTATTTT.

J is TRBJ2-1 and V is TRBV6-5; D may match TRBD1 or TRBD2 (6 bases each). From germline, CDR1 is MNHEY and CDR2 SVGAGI. The CDR3 consists of 14 residues. Between the trimmed V and J ends, which lost 0 bases and 9 bases, there was a span of 12 bases. CDR3 nucleotides: TGTGCCAGCAGTTACTCTAGGTGGGGGGCTGAGCAGTTCTTC. Amino acids: CASSYSRWGAEQFF.

The chain is built from TRBV9 and TRBJ1-2; the match to TRBD1 covers 10 bases. After removal of 7 bases from V and 7 bases from J, the junction contained 10 bases not matched to a gene. Germline loops: CDR1 SGDLS, CDR2 YYNGEE. CDR3 size: 14 residues. CDR3 bases: TGTGCCAGCTTCCAGACAGGGGGCAAGCGTGGCTACACCTTC. Its translation: CASFQTGGKRGYTF.

To note about this clone: Germline and junction disagree at one end, which may indicate a read error. V is TRBV30 and J is TRBJ1-2; 9 bases are shared with TRBD1. CDR3 length: 18 residues. Per the germline V gene, CDR1 is GTSNPN and CDR2 is SVGIG (reference sequence). CDR3 sequence reads: CALRDRDGRPRPKYGYTF. As DNA, the CDR3 is TGTGCCCTGCGGGACAGGGACGGCCGTCCTCGGCCTAAATATGGCTACACCTTC.

This clone was detected a few times. The V call is TRBV5-6, the J call TRBJ2-5; 7 bases map to TRBD2. The CDR3 extends over 14 amino acids. CDR1 is SGHDT, CDR2 YYEEEE, per germline. With V trimmed by 4 bases and J by 0 bases, 3 bases remained unmatched. The CDR3 nucleotides read TGTGCCAGCAGCCGCGGGGGAAACCAAGAGACCCAGTACTTC. It specifies CASSRGGNQETQYF.

The CDR3 bases are TGTGCCAGCAGCTTATGGGGTGCTAGCACAGATACGCAGTATTTT. This translates into CASSLWGASTDTQYF. This sequence joins TRBV7-8 and TRBJ2-3; D unresolved. Per the germline V gene, CDR1 is SGHVS and CDR2 is FQNEAQ. The CDR3 extends over 15 amino acids. Trimming shortened V by 2 bases and J by 0 bases, and 9 bases separated the two germline ends. Looking up the rest from reference TRBV7-8 and TRBJ2-3 gives the full variable domain: GAGVSQSPRYKVAKRGQDVALRCDPISGHVSLFWYQQALGQGPEFLTYFQNEAQLDKSGLPSDRFFAERPEGSVSTLKIQRTQQEDSAVYLCASSLWGASTDTQYFGPGTRLTVL.

This clone has just a few counts. V and J are TRBV7-8 and TRBJ1-3, with D unclear. This CDR3 is built from 14 residues. Trimming removed 5 bases at V and 0 bases at J, with 8 bases between. The germline gives CDR1 SGHVS, CDR2 FQNEAQ. CDR3 residues: CASSPRDSGNTIYF. The DNA for the CDR3 is TGTGCCAGCAGCCCCCGGGACTCTGGAAACACCATATATTTT.